A single sample gave rise to the 3 T cell receptor beta chains below, sequenced in a study of cytomegalovirus exposure and HLA in healthy donors. 13 Jbeta primers and 60 Vbeta primers were used for the PCR. Using immunoSEQ multiplex PCR, the repertoire was profiled, and TCRdb retains in-frame clones only, with some absent. Found here are about 190,000 clones, 78% of them singletons; the top ten hold under 7%. Sequenced input: PBMCs. These TCRs come from a woman in her thirties in good health and CMV-seropositive.

This clone was observed a single time. V is TRBV6-5 and J is TRBJ1-2; D is unclear. The germline V and J ends were trimmed by 0 bases and 6 bases, with 11 bases remaining between them. The CDR3 sequence is 14 residues long. Germline CDR1 MNHEY, CDR2 SVGAGI. The CDR3 nucleotides read TGTGCCAGCAGTTACTCGAGACGGGTGGATGGCTACACCTTC. Its protein is CASSYSRRVDGYTF.

This clone came up a few times. The gene calls are TRBV5-1 and TRBJ2-5, with 11 bases identical to TRBD2. Trimming took 7 bases from V and 4 from J; bases not matched to a gene: 6. Germline-derived CDR1 and CDR2 are SGHRS and YFSETQ. The CDR3 extends over 14 amino acids. The CDR3: CASRALAGAETQYF. The CDR3, as DNA: TGCGCCAGCCGGGCACTAGCGGGAGCAGAGACCCAGTACTTC.

CDR3 nucleotides: TGCGCCAGCAGCTTTCGTTCCCCGGGACAGGGGGCCTACGAGCAGTACTTC. Protein: CASSFRSPGQGAYEQYF. The chain recombines TRBV5-1 with TRBJ2-7, with 11 bases fitting TRBD1. V dropped 2 bases and J dropped 2; count of bases not matched to a gene: 9. The V gene's germline CDR1 is SGHRS and CDR2 YFSETQ. The CDR3 consists of 17 residues.